The 11 T cell receptor beta chains in this list originate from one sample, sequenced in a study of T cell responses to AZD1222 COVID-19 vaccine. Libraries were prepared by immunoSEQ multiplex PCR; TCRdb keeps only in-frame clonotypes and omits some of them. The repertoire has about 170,000 clones, approximately 90% of them found once; the top ten carry about 1%. The specimen comprised peripheral blood, sampled 28 days after the second AZD1222 dose. These receptors originate from an adult who received the AZD1222 COVID-19 vaccine.

V usage is TRBV5-1 and J usage is TRBJ1-4; 7 bases fit TRBD1. CDR1 SGHRS and CDR2 YFSETQ come from the germline V gene. CDR3 size: 20 residues. The V gene end was trimmed by 0 bases and the J gene end by 0 bases; junction bases not matched to a gene: 14. DNA for the CDR3: TGCGCCAGCAGCTTGGGACAGGGATCTGGGACGATTGCAACTAATGAAAAACTGTTTTTT. Encoded protein: CASSLGQGSGTIATNEKLFF.

The chain links TRBV6-1 to TRBJ1-5, with unresolved D. This CDR3 spans 12 amino acids. Trimming took 3 bases from V and 5 from J, leaving 5 bases between them. Germline V gene lookup returns CDR1 MNHNS and CDR2 SASEGT. CDR3 nucleotide sequence: TGTGCCAGCAGTGACAGAGATCAGCCCCAGCATTTT. This gives the protein CASSDRDQPQHF.

The chain couples TRBV11-2 to TRBJ1-5; 7 nucleotides match TRBD1. CDR1 and CDR2 (germline): SGHAT, FQNNGV. Germline trimming cut 3 bases from V and 0 bases from J; bases unmatched to any gene: 8. The CDR3 consists of 17 residues. The CDR3 DNA reads as TGTGCCAGCAGCTTCGGTGCAGGGGGTCGTAGCAATCAGCCCCAGCATTTT. It yields the protein CASSFGAGGRSNQPQHF.

The V gene is TRBV7-9, the J gene TRBJ1-2, with 11 bases identical to TRBD1. The length of the CDR3 is 17 residues. CDR1 and CDR2 (germline): SEHNR, FQNEAQ (reference sequence). Trimming removed 4 bases from V and 4 bases from J; junction bases left unmatched: 11. CDR3 region: CASSWSQDRGPGYGYTF. CDR3 sequence (DNA): TGTGCCAGCAGCTGGAGTCAGGACAGGGGGCCCGGCTATGGCTACACCTTC.

V gene TRBV19 combines with J gene TRBJ1-5, with TRBD1 identical over 7 bases. The CDR3 is made up of 19 amino acids. Germline V gene data show CDR1 as LNHDA and CDR2 as SQIVND (reference sequence). Losses at the gene ends were 5 bases for V and 0 bases for J; bases not matched to a gene: 16. As DNA, the CDR3 is TGTGCCAGTAGTGTCTCCATTACTCCAGGGGGGTATAGCAATCAGCCCCAGCATTTT. Its protein product is CASSVSITPGGYSNQPQHF.

The J gene is TRBJ2-7, the V gene TRBV5-1; TRBD1 agrees at 7 bases. This CDR3 spans 17 amino acids. V lost 3 bases, J lost 0 bases, and 12 bases stayed unmatched. Germline V gives CDR1 SGHRS, CDR2 YFSETQ. CDR3 residues: CASSSGRGNSDSYEQYF. In DNA, the CDR3 is TGCGCCAGCAGCTCAGGCAGGGGGAACTCGGACTCCTACGAGCAGTACTTC. The full variable domain, with the rest looked up from reference TRBV5-1 and TRBJ2-7, is KAGVTQTPRYLIKTRGQQVTLSCSPISGHRSVSWYQQTPGQGLQFLFEYFSETQRNKGNFPGRFSGRQFSNSRSEMNVSTLELGDSALYLCASSSGRGNSDSYEQYFGPGTRLTVT.

This clone was seen more than once but under ten times. V is TRBV27 and J is TRBJ2-7, with D maybe TRBD2 (5 bases). The CDR3 consists of 14 residues. Trimming left V 0 bases short and J 7 bases short, with 13 bases between. The germline CDR1 and CDR2 sequences are MNHEY and SMNVEV (reference sequence). The CDR3 region is CASSLSFEGWEQYF. In nucleotides, the CDR3 is TGTGCCAGCAGTTTATCGTTCGAGGGTTGGGAGCAGTACTTC.

The chain employs TRBV19 and TRBJ2-1, with a possible D match to TRBD2 (5 bases). This CDR3 comprises 15 residues. V dropped 0 bases and J dropped 9 bases, with 15 bases sitting between them. Germline V CDR1 and CDR2: LNHDA, SQIVND (reference sequence). Here the CDR3 reads CASSIDSPAEGEQFF. The CDR3 nucleotides are TGTGCCAGTAGTATAGATTCACCGGCTGAGGGTGAGCAGTTCTTC.

The chain joins TRBV27 to TRBJ1-5; D may be TRBD1 (5 bases). This CDR3 contains 16 residues. CDR1 and CDR2 (germline): MNHEY, SMNVEV (reference sequence). V lost 1 base, J lost 4 bases, and 14 bases lay in between. As DNA, the CDR3 is TGTGCCAGCAGTTTATTCCAGGGAGATCCAAATCAGCCCCAGCATTTT. Amino acid sequence: CASSLFQGDPNQPQHF.

The chain couples TRBV5-5 to TRBJ1-6; D gene uncertain. Germline V gene lookup returns CDR1 SGHKS and CDR2 YYEKEE (reference sequence). V was pared by 1 base and J by 5 bases, with 7 bases between. CDR3 size: 14 residues. The CDR3: CASSLQFNNSPLHF. The DNA for the CDR3 is TGTGCCAGCAGCTTGCAGTTTAATAATTCACCCCTCCACTTT.

V usage is TRBV5-5 and J usage is TRBJ2-7; D tentatively fits TRBD1 or TRBD2 (5 bases each). V lost 1 base to trimming and J lost 2 bases, with 19 bases between them. This CDR3 has 17 amino acids. CDR1 and CDR2 from the germline V gene are SGHKS and YYEKEE (reference sequence). The CDR3 sequence is CASSLSPGTRTPYEQYF. CDR3 sequence (DNA): TGTGCCAGCAGCTTGTCTCCCGGGACCCGGACCCCCTACGAGCAGTACTTC.